The clone carrying this T cell receptor (beta chain) has only a few counts. Its antigen is as yet unknown. PCR used 60 Vbeta primers and 13 Jbeta primers. TCRdb's copy holds only in-frame clones and misses some; the assay was immunoSEQ multiplex PCR. The table has roughly 60,000 clones, 60% to 85% seen once; the top ten hold about 3.6%. Germline V gene lookup returns CDR1 MGHDK and CDR2 SYGVNS. There are 17 residues in the CDR3. V dropped 2 bases and J dropped 0 bases, with 13 bases sitting between them. This sample is part of a study of cytomegalovirus exposure and HLA in healthy donors. Notes on the study in general: In an earlier analysis, in roughly 600 donors, most V segments appeared productive either ~90% or ~30% of the time. Among TCR beta chains, those listed as cytomegalovirus-associated numbered around 180. What TCR beta sequences reportedly achieved was accurate prediction of HLA-A and HLA-B alleles in most subjects. Per a later analysis, HLA-associated TCR beta chains showed more clonal expansion than other, equally common TCR beta chains.

The TCR comes from a woman between 40 and 55 years old in good health and CMV-seropositive. The specimen was PBMCs. This chain links TRBV25-1 with TRBJ1-4; the D gene is possibly TRBD1 (5 bases). As DNA, the CDR3 is TGTGCCAGCAGTGAACTGGCAGGGAGGGCAACTAATGAAAAACTGTTTTTT. Amino acid sequence: CASSELAGRATNEKLFF. Full variable domain (rest looked up from reference TRBV25-1 and TRBJ1-4): EADIYQTPRYLVIGTGKKITLECSQTMGHDKMYWYQQDPGMELHLIHYSYGVNSTEKGDLSSESTVSRIRTEHFPLTLESARPSHTSQYLCASSELAGRATNEKLFFGSGTQLSVL.